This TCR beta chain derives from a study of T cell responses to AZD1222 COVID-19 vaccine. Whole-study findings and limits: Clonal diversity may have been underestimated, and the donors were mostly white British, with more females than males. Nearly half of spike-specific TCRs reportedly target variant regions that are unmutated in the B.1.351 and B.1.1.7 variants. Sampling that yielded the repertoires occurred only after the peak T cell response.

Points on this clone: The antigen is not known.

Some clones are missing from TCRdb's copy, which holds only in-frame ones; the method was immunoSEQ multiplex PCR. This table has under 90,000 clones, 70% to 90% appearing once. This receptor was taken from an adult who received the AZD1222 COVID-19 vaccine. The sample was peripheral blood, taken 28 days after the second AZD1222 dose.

CDR3 sequence reads: CASSLDRDTGELFF. The CDR3 nucleotides read TGTGCCAGCAGCTTAGACCGAGACACCGGGGAGCTGTTTTTT. The chain joins TRBV11-1 to TRBJ2-2, with unresolved D. The CDR3 consists of 14 residues. The germline CDR1 and CDR2 sequences are SGHAT and FQDESV (reference sequence). V shed 1 base and J shed 3 bases, with 6 bases lying between them.